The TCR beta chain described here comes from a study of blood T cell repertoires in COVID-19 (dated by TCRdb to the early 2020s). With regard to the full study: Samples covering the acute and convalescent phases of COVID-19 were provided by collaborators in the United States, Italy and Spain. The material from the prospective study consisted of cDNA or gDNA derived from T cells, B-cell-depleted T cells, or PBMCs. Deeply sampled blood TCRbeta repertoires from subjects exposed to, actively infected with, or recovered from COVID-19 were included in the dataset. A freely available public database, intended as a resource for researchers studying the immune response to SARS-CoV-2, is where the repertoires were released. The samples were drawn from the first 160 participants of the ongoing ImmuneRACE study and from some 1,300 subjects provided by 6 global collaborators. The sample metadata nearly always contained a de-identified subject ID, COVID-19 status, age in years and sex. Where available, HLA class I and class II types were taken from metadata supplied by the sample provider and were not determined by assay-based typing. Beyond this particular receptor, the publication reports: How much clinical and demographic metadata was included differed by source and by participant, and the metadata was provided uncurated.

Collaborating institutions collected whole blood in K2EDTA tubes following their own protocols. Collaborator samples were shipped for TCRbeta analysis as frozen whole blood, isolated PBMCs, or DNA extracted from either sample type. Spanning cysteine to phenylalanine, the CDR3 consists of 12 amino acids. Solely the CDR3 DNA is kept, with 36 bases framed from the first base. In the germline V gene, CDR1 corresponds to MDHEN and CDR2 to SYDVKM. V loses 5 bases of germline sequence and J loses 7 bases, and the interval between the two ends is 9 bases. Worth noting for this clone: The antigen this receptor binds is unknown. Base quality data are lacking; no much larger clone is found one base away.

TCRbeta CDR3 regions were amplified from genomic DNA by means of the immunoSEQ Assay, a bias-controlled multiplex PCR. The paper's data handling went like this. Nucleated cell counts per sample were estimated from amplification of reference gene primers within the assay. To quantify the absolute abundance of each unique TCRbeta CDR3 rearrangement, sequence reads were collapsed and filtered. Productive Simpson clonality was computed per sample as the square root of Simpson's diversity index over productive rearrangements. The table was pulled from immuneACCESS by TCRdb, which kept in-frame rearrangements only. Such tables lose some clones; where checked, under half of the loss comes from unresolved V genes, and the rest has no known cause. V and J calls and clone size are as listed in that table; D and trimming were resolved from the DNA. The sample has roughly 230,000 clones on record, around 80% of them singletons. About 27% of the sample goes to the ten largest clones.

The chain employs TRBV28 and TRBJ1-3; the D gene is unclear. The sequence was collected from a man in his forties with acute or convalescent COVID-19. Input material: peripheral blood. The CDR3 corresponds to CASSSGSNTIYF. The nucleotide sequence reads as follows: TGTGCCAGCAGTAGCGGCAGCAACACCATATATTTT.